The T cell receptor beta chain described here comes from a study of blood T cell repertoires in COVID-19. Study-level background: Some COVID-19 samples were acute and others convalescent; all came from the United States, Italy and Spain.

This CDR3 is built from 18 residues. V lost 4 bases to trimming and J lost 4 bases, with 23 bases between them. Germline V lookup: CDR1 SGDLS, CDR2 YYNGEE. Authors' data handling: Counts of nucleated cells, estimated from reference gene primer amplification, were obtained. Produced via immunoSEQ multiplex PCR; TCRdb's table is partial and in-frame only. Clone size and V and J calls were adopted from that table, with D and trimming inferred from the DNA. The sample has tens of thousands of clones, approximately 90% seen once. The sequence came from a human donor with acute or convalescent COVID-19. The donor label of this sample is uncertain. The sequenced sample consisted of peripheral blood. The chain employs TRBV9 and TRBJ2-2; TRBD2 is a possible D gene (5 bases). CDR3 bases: TGTGCCAGCAGCATACATGCGATAGGACTGGGTTCCACCGGGGAGCTGTTTTTT. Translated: CASSIHAIGLGSTGELFF.